This T cell receptor (beta chain) was found in a study of cytomegalovirus exposure and HLA in healthy donors. Overall study findings and caveats: According to the study, around 180 TCR beta chains were cytomegalovirus-associated.

Trimming took off 5 bases at V and 4 bases at J, with 14 bases between the two ends. The CDR3 totals 13 residues. Germline V lookup: CDR1 GTSNPN, CDR2 SVGIG (reference sequence). TCRdb's table, derived via immunoSEQ multiplex PCR, lists solely in-frame clones and lacks some. The table lists 250,000 to 350,000 clones, approximately 90% of them singletons. Regarding this clone: What it recognizes is unknown.

The origin of this receptor is a woman between 18 and 29 years old in good health and CMV-seronegative. The chain couples TRBV30 to TRBJ1-1; D might be TRBD1 (6 bases). Material: PBMCs. The CDR3 nucleotides are TGTGCCTGGGAACAGGGTCGGGGCACTGAAGCTTTCTTT. Residues: CAWEQGRGTEAFF.